The 6 T cell receptor beta chains presented below share a single source sample, sequenced in a study of T cells after yellow fever vaccination. TCRdb called the 5' RACE reads again in MiXCR, with one record for every CDR3 protein. The profile shows 80,000 to 100,000 distinct CDR3 sequences, 7.5% to 10% of them singletons. Material: CD8+ T cells not binding an NS4B(214-222) dextramer, sorted from PBMCs, obtained roughly 14 days after the first yellow fever vaccination. These receptors were taken from a man younger than 35 who received the YFV17D yellow fever vaccine.

The chain recombines TRBV25-1 with TRBJ2-7, with TRBD1 matching over 9 bases. Germline V CDR1 and CDR2: MGHDK, SYGVNS. Germline trimming cut 10 bases from V and 4 bases from J; bases unmatched to any gene: 14. CDR3 length: 15 residues. The CDR3 coding sequence is TGTGCCACCTTTCCGGGACAGGGCGGGTTATACGAGCAGTACGTC. Translated: CATFPGQGGLYEQYV.

This clonotype appeared many times. J is TRBJ2-2 and V is TRBV29-1, with D perhaps matching TRBD2 (5 bases). Trimming took off 7 bases at V and 5 bases at J, with 14 bases between the two ends. The CDR3 has 13 amino acids. The germline gives CDR1 SQVTM, CDR2 ANQGSEA. CDR3 in amino acids: CSGGWAETGELFF. The CDR3 DNA reads as TGCAGCGGCGGGTGGGCGGAAACCGGGGAGCTGTTTTTT.

The CDR3 loop is CASSLGYGSGETQYF. The CDR3 bases are TGTGCCAGCAGCTTAGGATACGGGTCGGGTGAGACCCAGTACTTC. The chain uses TRBV5-6 and TRBJ2-5; D unclear. V was shortened by 2 bases and J by 5 bases, with 16 bases between the two germline ends. The CDR3 contains 15 residues. Germline V gene lookup returns CDR1 SGHDT and CDR2 YYEEEE.

This clonotype was detected only a few times. The rearrangement joins TRBV4-1 to TRBJ1-4, with 10 bases aligning to TRBD1. CDR1 MGHRA and CDR2 YSYEKL come from the germline V gene. Trimming took 1 base from V and 10 from J; bases not matched to a gene: 6. The CDR3 totals 15 residues. As DNA, the CDR3 is TGCGCCAGCAGCCAAGGGGACAGGGGCGTATCAAAACTGTTTTTT. Translation gives CASSQGDRGVSKLFF.

The chain carries TRBV5-6 and TRBJ1-1; D is perhaps TRBD1 (5 bases). The CDR3 runs to 11 residues. Germline V lookup: CDR1 SGHDT, CDR2 YYEEEE. V was clipped by 4 bases and J by 4 bases, with 5 bases between them. In nucleotides, the CDR3 is TGTGCCAGCAGCACAGGCACTGAAGCTTTCTTT. It specifies CASSTGTEAFF.

This clonotype appeared a few times. As DNA, the CDR3 is TGTGCCAGCAGCCAAGGCGGGACGCCCAATCAGCCCCAGCATTTT. It specifies CASSQGGTPNQPQHF. This chain connects TRBV4-2 to TRBJ1-5, with D possibly being TRBD1 (5 bases). Germline values: CDR1 LGHNA, CDR2 YNFKEQ. V dropped 1 base and J dropped 3 bases, with 10 bases sitting between them. The CDR3 spans 15 residues.